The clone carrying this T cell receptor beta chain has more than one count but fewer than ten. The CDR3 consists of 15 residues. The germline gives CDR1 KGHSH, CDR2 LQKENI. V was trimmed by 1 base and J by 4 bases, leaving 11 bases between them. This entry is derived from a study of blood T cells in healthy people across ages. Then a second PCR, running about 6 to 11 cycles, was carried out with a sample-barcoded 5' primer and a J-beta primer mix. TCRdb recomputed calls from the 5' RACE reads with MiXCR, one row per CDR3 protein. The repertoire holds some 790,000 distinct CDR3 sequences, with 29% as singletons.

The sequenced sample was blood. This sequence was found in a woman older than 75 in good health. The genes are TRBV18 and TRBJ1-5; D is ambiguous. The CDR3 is CASSPLSAQNQPQHF. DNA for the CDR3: TGTGCCAGCTCACCACTTTCGGCCCAAAATCAGCCCCAGCATTTT.